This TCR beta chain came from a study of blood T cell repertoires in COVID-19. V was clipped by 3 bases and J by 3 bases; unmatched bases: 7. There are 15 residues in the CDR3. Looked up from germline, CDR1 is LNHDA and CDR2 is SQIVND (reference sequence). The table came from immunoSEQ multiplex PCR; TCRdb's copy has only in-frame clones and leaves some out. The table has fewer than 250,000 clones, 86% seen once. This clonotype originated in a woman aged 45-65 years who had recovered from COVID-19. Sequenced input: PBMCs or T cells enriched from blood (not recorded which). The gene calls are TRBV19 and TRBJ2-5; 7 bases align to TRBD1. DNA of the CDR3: TGTGCCAGTAGTATGGGGACAGTTTTGGAAGAGACCCAGTACTTC. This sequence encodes CASSMGTVLEETQYF.